One and the same sample provided the 22 T cell receptor beta chains below, sequenced in a study of blood T cell repertoires in COVID-19. This table comes from immunoSEQ multiplex PCR, and its TCRdb copy is limited to in-frame clones, with some not included. This sample has roughly 160,000 clones, with about 85% found just once. The sequenced sample consisted of peripheral blood. The source is a woman aged 45-59 years with COVID-19, enrolled during active disease.

The rearrangement joins TRBV5-6 to TRBJ1-2; perhaps TRBD1 as D (6 bases). The CDR3 length is 13 residues. With 4 bases removed from V and 8 bases from J, the gap between germline ends came to 15 bases. In germline, CDR1 is SGHDT, CDR2 YYEEEE. The CDR3 DNA sequence: TGTGCCAGCAGCCGCAGCAGGGGCGGAGGCTACACCTTC. Translation gives CASSRSRGGGYTF. The full variable domain, its missing parts supplied by reference TRBV5-6 and TRBJ1-2, is DAGVTQSPTHLIKTRGQQVTLRCSPKSGHDTVSWYQQALGQGPQFIFQYYEEEERQRGNFPDRFSGHQFPNYSSELNVNALLLGDSALYLCASSRSRGGGYTFGSGTRLTVV.

The rearrangement joins TRBV15 to TRBJ1-2; TRBD1 agrees at 7 bases. J was trimmed by 6 bases and V by 7 bases; bases with no gene match: 8. The CDR3 consists of 13 residues. Germline loops: CDR1 LNHNV, CDR2 YYDKDF (reference sequence). This CDR3 is CATTNDRVDGYTF. As DNA, the CDR3 is TGTGCCACCACCAATGACAGGGTAGATGGCTACACCTTC.

CDR3 coding DNA: TGCGCCAGCAGCTTTTCAGGGGATGATCAGCCCCAGCATTTT. It translates to CASSFSGDDQPQHF. The chain couples TRBV5-1 to TRBJ1-5; D perhaps matches TRBD1 (6 bases). The CDR3 extends over 14 amino acids. Germline CDR1 reads SGHRS; CDR2 reads YFSETQ. Between the trimmed V and J ends, which lost 2 bases and 5 bases, there was a span of 11 bases.

The CDR3 here is CASNPGVFGTGELFF. CDR3 nucleotide sequence: TGTGCCAGCAACCCAGGGGTGTTTGGCACCGGGGAGCTGTTTTTT. The chain recombines TRBV11-2 with TRBJ2-2, with D maybe TRBD1 (6 bases). This CDR3 is 15 amino acids long. With 7 bases removed from V and 4 bases from J, the gap between germline ends came to 16 bases. Germline assignment: CDR1 SGHAT and CDR2 FQNNGV.

Turning to this clone: Other DNA sequences in the sample encode the same CDR3. V gene TRBV5-1 combines with J gene TRBJ2-5; 8 positions agree with TRBD1. The CDR3 extends over 13 amino acids. The ends lost 4 bases at V and 2 bases at J; junction bases unmatched: 1. Germline CDR1 is SGHRS and CDR2 is YFSETQ. CDR3 bases: TGCGCCAGCAGCCGGACAGGGCAAGAGACCCAGTACTTC. It translates to CASSRTGQETQYF.

J is TRBJ1-2 and V is TRBV19; 7 positions match TRBD1. The CDR3 loop spans 16 amino acids. Trimming cost V 3 bases and J 6 bases; bases outside gene matches: 13. The germline V gene encodes CDR1 LNHDA and CDR2 SQIVND (reference sequence). The CDR3 loop is CASSIPQTGLVDGYTF. The CDR3 coding sequence is TGTGCCAGTAGTATCCCGCAGACAGGGTTGGTCGATGGCTACACCTTC.

The chain couples TRBV4-1 to TRBJ2-2; possible D gene TRBD2, 6 bases. The CDR3 is 18 amino acids. Trimming shortened V by 2 bases and J by 3 bases, and 19 bases separated the two germline ends. CDR1 and CDR2 (germline): MGHRA, YSYEKL. The DNA for the CDR3 is TGCGCCAGCAGCCAAATTGGGAACCGGGACTCGTACACCGGGGAGCTGTTTTTT. This translates into CASSQIGNRDSYTGELFF.

The chain recombines TRBV10-3 with TRBJ2-7; D is perhaps TRBD2 (6 bases). This CDR3 is built from 15 residues. Trimming shortened V by 4 bases and J by 0 bases, and 13 bases separated the two germline ends. Germline V CDR1 and CDR2: ENHRY, SYGVKD. The CDR3 reads CAISGGDRSSYEQYF. CDR3 coding DNA: TGTGCCATCAGTGGGGGGGACCGGAGCTCCTACGAGCAGTACTTC.

This rearrangement joins TRBV18 to TRBJ1-1; D remains ambiguous. The germline V gene has CDR1 KGHSH and CDR2 LQKENI. This CDR3 spans 14 amino acids. Trimming left V 2 bases short and J 5 bases short, with 12 bases between. CDR3 protein: CASSPSAGGTEAFF. CDR3 DNA: TGTGCCAGCTCACCATCTGCGGGAGGGACTGAAGCTTTCTTT.

The chain has TRBV27 and TRBJ2-7; 9 positions agree with TRBD2. This CDR3 contains 15 residues. The V gene's germline CDR1 is MNHEY and CDR2 SMNVEV (reference sequence). Trimming removed 3 bases from V and 6 bases from J; junction bases left unmatched: 9. CDR3 sequence reads: CASSFNGVAGVEQYF. CDR3 nucleotide sequence: TGTGCCAGCAGTTTTAACGGGGTAGCGGGGGTCGAGCAGTACTTC.

The chain joins TRBV19 to TRBJ2-7, with TRBD1 as a possible D gene (6 bases). CDR1 LNHDA and CDR2 SQIVND come from the germline V gene (reference sequence). This CDR3 is 15 amino acids long. The germline V and J ends were trimmed by 3 bases and 3 bases, with 15 bases remaining between them. The CDR3 sequence: CASSMAAGVNYEQYF. In DNA form, the CDR3 reads TGTGCCAGTAGTATGGCGGCAGGGGTGAACTACGAGCAGTACTTC.

The genes are TRBV24-1 and TRBJ2-2; 10 nucleotides agree with TRBD1. CDR1 and CDR2 from the germline V gene are KGHDR and SFDVKD. The CDR3 sequence is 16 residues long. V lost 6 bases, J lost 3 bases, and 6 bases stayed unmatched. CDR3: CATSRTGGADTGELFF. CDR3 nucleotides: TGTGCCACCAGTCGGACAGGGGGGGCGGACACCGGGGAGCTGTTTTTT.

V and J are TRBV15 and TRBJ1-1; D remains unclear. CDR3 length equals 17 residues. V shed 0 bases and J shed 5 bases, with 19 bases lying between them. Germline V gene lookup returns CDR1 LNHNV and CDR2 YYDKDF (reference sequence). CDR3 coding DNA: TGTGCCACCAGCAGAGAACTTACTAATTCTCTCCGAACTGAAGCTTTCTTT. It encodes CATSRELTNSLRTEAFF.

The chain combines TRBV6-5 with TRBJ1-1; no definite D call. The CDR3 extends over 12 amino acids. V shed 9 bases and J shed 1 base, with 9 bases lying between them. From germline, CDR1 is MNHEY and CDR2 SVGAGI. In DNA form, the CDR3 reads TGTGCCAGTATGGAGGAGAACACTGAAGCTTTCTTT. This translates into CASMEENTEAFF.

The chain joins TRBV3-1 (or the pseudogene TRBV3-2) to TRBJ2-7; 7 positions agree with TRBD2. Germline V gives CDR1 LGHDT, CDR2 YNNKEL (reference sequence). V gave up 5 bases and J gave up 9 bases; unmatched junction bases: 4. The CDR3 has 11 residues. The CDR3 is CASSSRGGQYF. In nucleotides, the CDR3 is TGTGCCAGCAGCTCCCGCGGGGGGCAGTACTTC.

The J gene is TRBJ2-7, the V gene TRBV10-3; D uncertain. From germline, CDR1 is ENHRY and CDR2 SYGVKD. This CDR3 has 11 residues. The germline V and J ends were trimmed by 4 bases and 2 bases, with 3 bases remaining between them. CDR3 sequence reads: CAISAAYEQYF. Here the CDR3 DNA reads TGTGCCATCAGTGCGGCCTACGAGCAGTACTTC.

The rearrangement links TRBV19 to TRBJ1-2, with 7 bases lining up with TRBD1. CDR1 and CDR2 from the germline V gene are LNHDA and SQIVND (reference sequence). CDR3 length: 13 amino acids. V lost 6 bases, J lost 4 bases, and 5 bases stayed unmatched. Written as DNA, the CDR3 is TGTGCCAGTAGCCTTGGACAGGCCTATGGCTACACCTTC. Its translation is CASSLGQAYGYTF.

The rearrangement links TRBV6-2 or TRBV6-3 to TRBJ1-1; possible D gene TRBD1, 5 bases. Germline V gives CDR1 MNHEY, CDR2 SVGEGT. V was clipped by 1 base and J by 1 base, with 10 bases between them. The CDR3 covers 15 residues. The CDR3 DNA is TGTGCCAGCAGTTACTTGCAGGGAAAGAACACTGAAGCTTTCTTT. Translated, it gives CASSYLQGKNTEAFF.

The J gene is TRBJ1-5, the V gene TRBV5-1, with D possibly TRBD1 on 6 matching bases. The V and J ends lost 0 bases and 5 bases respectively, with 12 bases between them. The CDR3 sequence is 15 residues long. Germline CDR1 reads SGHRS; CDR2 reads YFSETQ. In DNA, the CDR3 is TGCGCCAGCAGCTTGGATCCAGGGGTGTATCAGCCCCAGCATTTT. It yields the protein CASSLDPGVYQPQHF.

The chain uses TRBV6-1 and TRBJ1-5; D not certain. The V gene's germline CDR1 is MNHNS and CDR2 SASEGT. Trimming left V 2 bases short and J 5 bases short, with 7 bases between. The CDR3 is 13 amino acids. DNA for the CDR3: TGTGCCAGCAGTGAAAAACTGGATCAGCCCCAGCATTTT. Protein: CASSEKLDQPQHF.

The chain employs TRBV4-3 and TRBJ2-7, with 10 bases lining up with TRBD1. This CDR3 has 14 amino acids. The ends lost 6 bases at V and 4 bases at J; junction bases unmatched: 6. The germline gives CDR1 LGHNA, CDR2 YSLEER. CDR3 coding DNA: TGCGCCAGCAGTCCGGGACAGGGGAAGTACGAGCAGTACTTC. This encodes CASSPGQGKYEQYF.

The chain links TRBV19 to TRBJ1-1, with TRBD1 matching over 7 bases. This CDR3 is built from 14 residues. V lost 3 bases to trimming and J lost 6 bases; unmatched junction nucleotides: 7. The germline V gene has CDR1 LNHDA and CDR2 SQIVND (reference sequence). In DNA, the CDR3 is TGTGCCAGTAGTATTTTGGGGCAGGGGGCTGAAGCTTTCTTT. Amino acid sequence: CASSILGQGAEAFF.